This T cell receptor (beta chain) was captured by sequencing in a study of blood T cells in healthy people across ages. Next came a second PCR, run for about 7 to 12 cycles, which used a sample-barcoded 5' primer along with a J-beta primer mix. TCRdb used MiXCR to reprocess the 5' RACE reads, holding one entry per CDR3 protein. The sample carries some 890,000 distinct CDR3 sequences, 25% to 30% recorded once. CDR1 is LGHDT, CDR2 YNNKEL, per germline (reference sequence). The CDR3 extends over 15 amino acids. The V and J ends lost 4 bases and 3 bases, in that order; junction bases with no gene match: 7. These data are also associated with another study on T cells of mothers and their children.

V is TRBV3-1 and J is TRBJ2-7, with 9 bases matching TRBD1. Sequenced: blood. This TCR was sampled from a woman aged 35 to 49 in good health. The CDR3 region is CASSRRRGQGYEQYF. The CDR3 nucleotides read TGTGCCAGCAGCCGACGGCGGGGACAGGGCTACGAGCAGTACTTC.